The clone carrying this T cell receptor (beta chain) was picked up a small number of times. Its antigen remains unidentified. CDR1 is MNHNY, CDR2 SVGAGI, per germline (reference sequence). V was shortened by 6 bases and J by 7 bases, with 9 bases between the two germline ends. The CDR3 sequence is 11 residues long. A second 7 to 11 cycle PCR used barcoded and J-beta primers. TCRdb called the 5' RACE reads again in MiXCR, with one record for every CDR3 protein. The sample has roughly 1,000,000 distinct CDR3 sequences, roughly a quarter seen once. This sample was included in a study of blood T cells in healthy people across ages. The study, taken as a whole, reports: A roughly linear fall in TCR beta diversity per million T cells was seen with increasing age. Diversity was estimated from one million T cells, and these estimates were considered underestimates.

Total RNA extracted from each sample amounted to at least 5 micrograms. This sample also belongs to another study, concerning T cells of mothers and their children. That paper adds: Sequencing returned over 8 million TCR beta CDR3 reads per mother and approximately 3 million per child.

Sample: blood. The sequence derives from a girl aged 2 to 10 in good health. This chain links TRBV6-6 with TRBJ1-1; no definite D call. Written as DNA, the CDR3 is TGTGCCAGCAGGCGGGAGGATGAAGCTTTCTTT. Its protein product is CASRREDEAFF.